This TCR beta chain was profiled in a study of T cell repertoires in cytomegalovirus infection. About the study: CMV infection and matching HLA type were both indicated by public TCR beta signatures. Study-wide results and limits: The study found HLA-C-restricted CMV-specific TCR beta clonotypes dominating the ex vivo response. Public TCR beta family frequency separated CMV-and-HLA carriers, including in an independent cohort.

TCRdb ran MiXCR on the reads and lists one entry per CDR3 protein. This table holds roughly 200,000 distinct CDR3 sequences, approximately 18% found once. Turning to this clonotype: Its target is unknown.

From germline, CDR1 is LGHNT and CDR2 FRNRAP. The CDR3 is made up of 16 amino acids. V gave up 0 bases and J gave up 0 bases, with 8 bases separating them. Sequencing was carried out using CD8+ T cells from PBMCs. The chain joins TRBV12-5 to TRBJ2-2; D is tentatively TRBD1 or TRBD2 (5 bases each). The TCR comes from a human donor in good health (CMV status not recorded). Some clones in this sample may be carry-over from other donors' samples. The CDR3, as DNA: TGTGCTAGTGGTTTGGTCGGGGCACCGAACACCGGGGAGCTGTTTTTT. Its translation: CASGLVGAPNTGELFF.